Listed below are T cell receptor beta chains from one sample, sequenced in a study of blood T cell repertoires in COVID-19. Assay: immunoSEQ multiplex PCR; the TCRdb copy retains only in-frame clones and omits some. The sample lists 650,000 to 800,000 clones, approximately 90% occurring once. The specimen was peripheral blood. These receptors came from a young woman with acute or convalescent COVID-19. Both conserved end residues are part of each CDR3. The D gene is left open where the match is weak. Clone size is stated in some rows and not others, as once, few, many or a class when expanded.

once,TRBJ2-7,.,TRBV29-1,CSVDIGGSPEQYF,TGCAGCGTTGATATCGGAGGATCCCCCGAGCAGTACTTC
once,TRBJ1-5,.,TRBV7-2,CASSSTRSGPQHF,TGTGCCAGCAGCTCAACCCGTTCCGGGCCCCAGCATTTT
.,TRBJ1-3,TRBD1,TRBV5-1,CASSSTSQQGRLFYSGNTIYF,TGCGCCAGCAGCTCCACCTCACAACAGGGGCGTTTGTTCTACTCTGGAAACACCATATATTTT
.,TRBJ2-3,TRBD2,TRBV6-1,CASSVTSGGARDTQYF,TGTGCCAGCAGTGTAACTAGCGGGGGGGCCAGGGATACGCAGTATTTT
.,TRBJ1-6,.,TRBV4-1,CASSQVAGENSPLHF,TGCGCCAGCAGCCAAGTGGCAGGGGAGAATTCACCCCTCCACTTT
.,TRBJ1-1,.,TRBV29-1,CSVELTKGPGGTEAFF,TGCAGCGTTGAACTAACGAAGGGGCCTGGAGGGACTGAAGCTTTCTTT
.,TRBJ2-2,.,TRBV7-7,CASSPGRSLGAGELFF,TGTGCCAGCAGCCCCGGACGGTCTTTAGGGGCGGGGGAGCTGTTTTTT
.,TRBJ1-1,.,TRBV9,CASSKITGPNTEAFF,TGTGCCAGCAGCAAAATCACAGGGCCCAACACTGAAGCTTTCTTT
.,TRBJ2-7,TRBD1,TRBV9,CASSVAGQASYEQYF,TGTGCCAGCAGCGTAGCGGGACAGGCCTCCTACGAGCAGTACTTC
few,TRBJ1-2,TRBD1,TRBV27,CASSLGTGRGGYTF,TGTGCCAGCAGCCTGGGGACAGGTCGGGGTGGCTACACCTTC
.,TRBJ2-3,TRBD2,TRBV6-5,CASSRLAGVTDTQYF,TGTGCCAGCAGTAGGCTAGCGGGGGTCACAGATACGCAGTATTTT
.,TRBJ2-7,.,TRBV11-2,CASSSDPDGPYEQYF,TGTGCCAGCAGCTCTGATCCCGATGGCCCCTACGAGCAGTACTTC
.,TRBJ2-7,TRBD1,TRBV7-9,CASSLGDREATYEQYF,TGTGCCAGCAGCTTGGGGGACAGGGAGGCCACCTACGAGCAGTACTTC
.,TRBJ1-2,TRBD1,TRBV9,CASSEDRGMSVTYGYTF,TGTGCCAGCAGCGAGGACAGGGGGATGTCTGTAACCTATGGCTACACCTTC
.,TRBJ1-1,TRBD1,TRBV5-1,CASSLAGTETEAFF,TGCGCCAGCAGCTTGGCCGGGACAGAAACTGAAGCTTTCTTT
once,TRBJ1-4,.,TRBV30,CAWRRSFTITNEKLFF,TGTGCCTGGAGACGGTCATTCACGATAACTAATGAAAAACTGTTTTTT
.,TRBJ2-2,.,TRBV4-3,CASSQERGNTGELFF,TGCGCCAGCAGCCAAGAAAGGGGGAACACCGGGGAGCTGTTTTTT
few,TRBJ1-1,.,TRBV7-9,CASSLQGNTEAFF,TGTGCCAGCAGCTTACAGGGGAACACTGAAGCTTTCTTT
once,TRBJ1-2,TRBD1,TRBV19,CASSPGQGYGYTF,TGTGCCAGTAGCCCGGGACAGGGATATGGCTACACCTTC
.,TRBJ2-1,.,TRBV4-1,CASSQELSRLEQFF,TGCGCCAGCAGCCAAGAGTTGTCCCGACTTGAGCAGTTCTTC
once,TRBJ1-4,TRBD1,TRBV3-1/TRBV3-2,CASSPHDREGEKLFF,TGTGCCAGCAGCCCCCACGACAGGGAAGGAGAAAAACTGTTTTTT
.,TRBJ2-7,.,TRBV4-3,CASSRDRYEQYF,TGCGCCAGCAGCCGTGACAGGTACGAGCAGTACTTC
once,TRBJ1-1,.,TRBV6-2/TRBV6-3,CASSYLPIHRQLMNTEAFF,TGTGCCAGCAGTTATTTACCCATCCATCGACAGCTCATGAACACTGAAGCTTTCTTT
.,TRBJ2-7,.,TRBV27,CASSLMGPYEQYF,TGTGCCAGCAGTTTAATGGGCCCCTACGAGCAGTACTTC
.,TRBJ1-1,TRBD1,TRBV6-1,CASSEAGTGLEAFF,TGTGCCAGCAGTGAGGCCGGGACAGGGCTTGAAGCTTTCTTT
.,TRBJ1-5,TRBD1,TRBV13,CASSLGNKGASNQPQHF,TGTGCCAGCAGCTTAGGCAATAAGGGGGCCAGCAATCAGCCCCAGCATTTT
few,TRBJ1-1,.,TRBV7-3,CASSLIANTEAFF,TGTGCCAGCAGCTTAATAGCGAACACTGAAGCTTTCTTT
.,TRBJ2-2,.,TRBV6-4,CASSDRGSKSGELFF,TGTGCCAGCAGTGACAGGGGCAGCAAGTCCGGGGAGCTGTTTTTT
.,TRBJ2-1,TRBD2,TRBV9,CASSVELAGGSSYNEQFF,TGTGCCAGCAGCGTAGAACTAGCGGGGGGCAGCTCCTACAATGAGCAGTTCTTC
once,TRBJ1-4,TRBD1,TRBV19,CASSLRRTGPNEKLFF,TGTGCCAGTAGCCTACGGAGGACAGGGCCTAATGAAAAACTGTTTTTT
.,TRBJ2-7,TRBD1,TRBV28,CASSSPSGQGSYEQYF,TGTGCCAGCAGTTCCCCTTCGGGACAGGGCTCCTACGAGCAGTACTTC
.,TRBJ1-5,.,TRBV4-2,CASSQNVISGYQPQHF,TGTGCCAGCAGCCAAAACGTCATCAGTGGTTATCAGCCCCAGCATTTT
once,TRBJ1-3,TRBD1,TRBV7-9,CASSRTGGRNTIYF,TGTGCCAGCAGCCGGACAGGGGGCAGAAACACCATATATTTT
once,TRBJ2-1,TRBD2,TRBV10-3,CAISFGLAGGPYNEQFF,TGTGCCATCAGTTTCGGTCTAGCGGGGGGGCCCTACAATGAGCAGTTCTTC
.,TRBJ2-3,.,TRBV18,CASSPFTSGGTDTQYF,TGTGCCAGCTCACCATTCACATCGGGGGGCACAGATACGCAGTATTTT
.,TRBJ2-7,.,TRBV4-1,CASSQDKAAVSYEQYF,TGCGCCAGCAGCCAAGATAAAGCGGCCGTGTCCTACGAGCAGTACTTC
.,TRBJ2-1,.,TRBV20-1,CSASLVNEQFF,TGCAGTGCTAGCCTTGTTAATGAGCAGTTCTTC
.,TRBJ2-7,TRBD2,TRBV4-3,CASSQGPPPGGYEQYF,TGCGCCAGCAGCCAAGGTCCCCCGCCGGGGGGGTACGAGCAGTACTTC
once,TRBJ1-2,TRBD1,TRBV10-3,CAINTGGYGYTF,TGTGCCATCAATACAGGGGGCTATGGCTACACCTTC
few,TRBJ2-3,TRBD2,TRBV6-6,CASSYERGLYTDTQYF,TGTGCCAGCAGTTACGAGCGGGGGCTCTACACAGATACGCAGTATTTT
few,TRBJ1-2,TRBD1,TRBV9,CASSSSGGNTF,TGTGCCAGCAGCTCCTCAGGGGGTAACACCTTC
.,TRBJ1-1,TRBD1,TRBV6-2/TRBV6-3,CASSYPGTGWRGDTEAFF,TGTGCCAGCAGTTACCCGGGGACAGGGTGGAGGGGGGACACTGAAGCTTTCTTT
.,TRBJ1-2,.,TRBV27,CASSSLPGGLLGDYGYTF,TGTGCCAGCAGTTCTCTCCCCGGGGGGCTCCTAGGGGACTATGGCTACACCTTC
.,TRBJ1-4,.,TRBV6-6,CASSYFLTTNEKLFF,TGTGCCAGCAGTTACTTCTTAACAACTAATGAAAAACTGTTTTTT
few,TRBJ2-3,TRBD1,TRBV4-2,CASSQVLDRATDTQYF,TGTGCCAGCAGCCAAGTACTGGACAGGGCCACAGATACGCAGTATTTT
once,TRBJ1-5,.,TRBV2,CASSEASTGNQPQHF,TGTGCCAGCAGTGAAGCATCAACAGGGAATCAGCCCCAGCATTTT
.,TRBJ1-5,.,TRBV27,CASSLRGGDQPQHF,TGTGCCAGCAGTTTACGGGGGGGGGATCAGCCCCAGCATTTT
.,TRBJ2-1,.,TRBV9,CASSVSLSSYNEQFF,TGTGCCAGCAGCGTTAGCCTGAGCTCCTACAATGAGCAGTTCTTC
.,TRBJ2-7,.,TRBV5-6,CASSSSPLAVSYEQYF,TGTGCCAGCAGTTCTTCCCCTCTAGCTGTGTCCTACGAGCAGTACTTC
.,TRBJ2-2,TRBD2,TRBV9,CASSVTGGRNTGELFF,TGTGCCAGCAGCGTGACGGGGGGTAGGAACACCGGGGAGCTGTTTTTT
once,TRBJ2-3,TRBD2,TRBV5-1,CASSGGLAGPTDTQYF,TGCGCCAGCAGCGGGGGACTAGCGGGCCCCACAGATACGCAGTATTTT
.,TRBJ2-6,TRBD1,TRBV4-1,CASSQEAGGDPGANVLTF,TGCGCCAGCAGCCAAGAGGCAGGGGGCGATCCTGGGGCCAACGTCCTGACTTTC
.,TRBJ1-2,TRBD1,TRBV4-2,CASSQMTGSLGYTF,TGTGCCAGCAGCCAAATGACAGGGTCGCTTGGCTACACCTTC
.,TRBJ1-1,.,TRBV29-1,CSGGQMNTEAFF,TGCAGCGGGGGACAAATGAACACTGAAGCTTTCTTT
.,TRBJ2-3,TRBD2,TRBV7-9,CASSSHRLAGSIGTQYF,TGTGCCAGCAGCTCCCACAGACTAGCGGGGTCCATAGGTACGCAGTATTTT
.,TRBJ1-1,.,TRBV6-5,CASSSDGGPGTEAFF,TGTGCCAGCAGCTCCGATGGCGGGCCGGGGACTGAAGCTTTCTTT
.,TRBJ2-3,.,TRBV4-3,CASSHQRLADTQYF,TGCGCCAGCAGCCACCAAAGGCTAGCAGATACGCAGTATTTT